These 29 T cell receptor beta chains came from one sample sequenced in a study of T-cell memory formation after mild COVID-19. TCRdb recomputed calls from the 5' RACE reads with MiXCR, one row per CDR3 protein. The table includes 250,000 to 300,000 distinct CDR3 sequences, 15% to 20% detected once. Sequencing was carried out using PBMCs or a T cell subset sorted from them (not recorded which). The source of these receptors is a man aged 18-30 years who had mild COVID-19 (a few samples of this study predate the infection). Cell type and time point are not known.

This clonotype is medium-sized. The chain uses TRBV28 and TRBJ2-1, with 8 nucleotides matching TRBD2. Germline CDR1 reads MDHEN; CDR2 reads SYDVKM. The V and J ends lost 1 base and 7 bases, in that order; junction bases with no gene match: 0. The CDR3 contains 13 residues. The CDR3 nucleotides are TGTGCCAGCAGTTTATCGGGGGGGAATGAGCAGTTCTTC. It encodes CASSLSGGNEQFF. The complete variable domain, with remaining parts taken from reference TRBV28 and TRBJ2-1, reads DVKVTQSSRYLVKRTGEKVFLECVQDMDHENMFWYRQDPGLGLRLIYFSYDVKMKEKGDIPEGYSVSREKKERFSLILESASTNQTSMYLCASSLSGGNEQFFGPGTRLTVL.

The V and J genes are TRBV4-2 and TRBJ2-3; D may be TRBD2 (6 bases). Germline V gene sequence: CDR1 LGHNA, CDR2 YNFKEQ. The V end was cut by 2 bases, the J end by 1 base, with 22 bases between. CDR3 size: 19 residues. The CDR3 DNA follows: TGTGCCAGCAGCCAAAGGATGGGTGGGGAGGCCGAGGGCACAGATACGCAGTATTTT. Translation: CASSQRMGGEAEGTDTQYF.

This chain joins TRBV11-2 and TRBJ2-2; TRBD1 agrees at 7 bases. Trimming cost V 5 bases and J 7 bases; bases outside gene matches: 10. The CDR3 is 15 residues long. CDR1 and CDR2 (germline): SGHAT, FQNNGV. This CDR3 is CASSPTGAHVGELFF. CDR3 nucleotides: TGTGCCAGCAGCCCTACAGGGGCTCACGTCGGGGAGCTGTTTTTT.

The chain carries TRBV19 and TRBJ2-7, with D tentatively TRBD2 (5 bases). The CDR3 contains 12 residues. The V gene's germline CDR1 is LNHDA and CDR2 SQIVND (reference sequence). V was cut by 8 bases and J by 1 base, with 9 bases left in between. CDR3 nucleotide sequence: TGTGCCAGTGCGGACTCTTCCTACGAGCAGTACTTC. Translating gives CASADSSYEQYF. Combining the CDR3 with reference TRBV19 and TRBJ2-7 gives the whole variable domain DGGITQSPKYLFRKEGQNVTLSCEQNLNHDAMYWYRQDPGQGLRLIYYSQIVNDFQKGDIAEGYSVSREKKESFPLTVTSAQKNPTAFYLCASADSSYEQYFGPGTRLTVT.

V and J are TRBV5-1 and TRBJ1-1, with 10 bases lining up with TRBD1. V lost 4 bases, J lost 4 bases, and 4 bases stayed unmatched. Germline-derived CDR1 and CDR2 are SGHRS and YFSETQ. The CDR3 runs to 14 residues. The chain's CDR3 is CASSTDRGGTEAFF. The CDR3 bases are TGCGCCAGCAGCACGGACAGGGGGGGCACTGAAGCTTTCTTT.

Turning to this clonotype: Its ends do not fully match the called genes, so a read error is possible. The V and J genes are TRBV3-1 and TRBJ2-1; no definite D call. CDR1 and CDR2 (germline): LGHDT, YNNKEL (reference sequence). There are 14 residues in the CDR3. CDR3 loop: CASRQDARSNEQFF. The CDR3 DNA sequence: TGTGCCAGCAGACAAGATGCCCGGAGCAATGAGCAGTTCTTC.

In this sample, this clonotype turned up many times. This chain uses TRBV20-1 with TRBJ2-2, with D unclear. V gave up 3 bases and J gave up 0 bases, with 11 bases separating them. CDR1 DFQATT and CDR2 SNEGSKA come from the germline V gene (reference sequence). This CDR3 region has 15 residues. The CDR3 reads CSASDGSANTGELFF. The DNA for the CDR3 is TGCAGTGCTAGCGACGGGTCGGCGAACACCGGGGAGCTGTTTTTT.

The chain recombines TRBV5-1 with TRBJ1-1, with D possibly matching TRBD1 (5 bases). The CDR3 has 14 residues. V was trimmed by 4 bases and J by 5 bases, leaving 15 bases between them. Germline V gene lookup returns CDR1 SGHRS and CDR2 YFSETQ. CDR3 DNA sequence: TGCGCCAGCAGCACCCAGGGTACGGAAACTGAAGCTTTCTTT. Protein product: CASSTQGTETEAFF.

This clonotype was picked up a small number of times. The chain uses TRBV12-3 or TRBV12-4 and TRBJ2-3; TRBD2 matches 10 bases. V lost 6 bases to trimming and J lost 2 bases; unmatched junction nucleotides: 8. CDR3 length equals 16 residues. CDR3 DNA: TGTGCCAGCAGGGCTAGCGGGGGATATTTCACAGATACGCAGTATTTT. It encodes CASRASGGYFTDTQYF.

The J gene is TRBJ1-5, the V gene TRBV10-3, with 7 bases that match TRBD1. Germline lookup yields CDR1 ENHRY and CDR2 SYGVKD. The ends lost 2 bases at V and 5 bases at J; junction bases unmatched: 0. This CDR3 spans 13 amino acids. The CDR3, as DNA: TGTGCCATCAGTGAGGACAGGGATCAGCCCCAGCATTTT. Its translation: CAISEDRDQPQHF.

The chain combines TRBV19 with TRBJ2-7, with D unclear. This CDR3 is built from 14 residues. V was shortened by 5 bases and J by 5 bases, with 16 bases between the two germline ends. In germline, CDR1 is LNHDA, CDR2 SQIVND (reference sequence). DNA of the CDR3: TGTGCCAGTAGTGGTCTAGTTGGTATCGACGAGCAGTACTTC. It is translated as CASSGLVGIDEQYF.

This clonotype showed up just a few times. The junction departs from the called germline gene at one end, perhaps through a read error. Here the CDR3 DNA reads TGTGCCACCAGCAGAGATTTTCTCGACAGGAACTCCGGGGAGCTGTTTTTT. Protein: CATSRDFLDRNSGELFF. The chain couples TRBV15 to TRBJ2-2; D is perhaps TRBD1 (6 bases). This CDR3 has 17 residues. Germline V gives CDR1 LNHNV, CDR2 YYDKDF (reference sequence).

This clonotype was seen a handful of times. The CDR3 DNA reads as TGCGCCAGCAGCTTTCGGAGCGCCGGGGAGCTGTTTTTT. It codes for CASSFRSAGELFF. The V call is TRBV5-1, the J call TRBJ2-2; unclear D gene. The CDR3 totals 13 residues. V gave up 2 bases and J gave up 6 bases, with 8 bases separating them. Germline V gene sequence: CDR1 SGHRS, CDR2 YFSETQ.

This chain joins TRBV15 and TRBJ1-1, with 11 bases that match TRBD1. V was pared by 4 bases and J by 1 base, with 2 bases of the junction left unmatched. This CDR3 has 15 residues. Germline V gives CDR1 LNHNV, CDR2 YYDKDF (reference sequence). The CDR3 DNA reads as TGTGCCACCAGCACGGGGACAGGGGGGAACACTGAAGCTTTCTTT. Translating it yields CATSTGTGGNTEAFF.

This clonotype was detected many times. The chain recombines TRBV5-1 with TRBJ2-1; 9 positions match TRBD1. The CDR3 has 15 residues. The trim removed 2 bases at V and 9 bases at J, leaving 9 bases unmatched. Germline V lookup: CDR1 SGHRS, CDR2 YFSETQ. CDR3 in DNA: TGCGCCAGCAGCTTTGGGACAGGGAGAGTGGGTGAGCAGTTCTTC. This sequence encodes CASSFGTGRVGEQFF.

The genes are TRBV5-5 and TRBJ2-2; the match to TRBD2 covers 8 bases. The CDR3 has 16 amino acids. V lost 1 base and J lost 3; bases outside the gene matches: 5. Germline assignment: CDR1 SGHKS and CDR2 YYEKEE (reference sequence). The CDR3 protein is CASSLQRGIDTGELFF. CDR3 sequence (DNA): TGTGCCAGCAGCTTGCAGCGGGGGATCGACACCGGGGAGCTGTTTTTT.

The sample holds a few counts of this clonotype. The rearrangement uses TRBV5-5 and TRBJ2-2, with D possibly being TRBD2 (5 bases). The CDR3 covers 14 residues. Germline CDR1 is SGHKS and CDR2 is YYEKEE (reference sequence). The V gene lost 2 bases and the J gene lost 3 bases, with 8 bases spanning the gap. CDR3 sequence (DNA): TGTGCCAGCAGCTTCGTCGGGGACACCGGGGAGCTGTTTTTT. Protein: CASSFVGDTGELFF.

The rearrangement joins TRBV6-5 to TRBJ2-2; 7 positions match TRBD2. The CDR3 consists of 15 residues. CDR1 is MNHEY, CDR2 SVGAGI, per germline. V was pared by 6 bases and J by 1 base, with 5 bases of the junction left unmatched. This chain's CDR3 is CASRPGLENTGELFF. CDR3 nucleotide sequence: TGTGCCAGCAGACCCGGACTAGAGAACACCGGGGAGCTGTTTTTT.

This clonotype was observed at least ten times. V usage is TRBV6-5 and J usage is TRBJ1-1; D is undetermined. The V end lost 2 bases, the J end lost 2 bases, and 6 bases lay between the germline ends. Germline CDR1 reads MNHEY; CDR2 reads SVGAGI. CDR3 length: 13 amino acids. CDR3 loop: CASSYDGNTEAFF. CDR3 DNA: TGTGCCAGCAGTTACGACGGTAACACTGAAGCTTTCTTT.

V gene TRBV12-3 or TRBV12-4 combines with J gene TRBJ2-3, with a weak D call TRBD2 (5 bases). V was clipped by 5 bases and J by 10 bases, with 16 bases between them. This CDR3 is 13 amino acids long. The CDR3 region is CASSRTPSGPQYF. CDR3 DNA sequence: TGTGCCAGCAGTCGGACTCCCTCCGGGCCGCAGTATTTT.

The chain links TRBV27 to TRBJ2-7; 8 nucleotides align to TRBD1. Trimming cost V 3 bases and J 2 bases; bases outside gene matches: 21. Germline V gene data show CDR1 as MNHEY and CDR2 as SMNVEV (reference sequence). The CDR3 has 20 amino acids. The CDR3 region is CASSFKGTYGQGQFPYEQYV. CDR3 sequence (DNA): TGTGCCAGCAGTTTTAAGGGGACCTATGGACAGGGACAATTCCCCTACGAGCAGTACGTC.

The chain employs TRBV28 and TRBJ2-7; D remains unclear. Trimming removed 3 bases from V and 2 bases from J, with 8 bases in between. Per the germline V gene, CDR1 is MDHEN and CDR2 is SYDVKM. CDR3 length: 13 amino acids. The CDR3 spells CASSFGLTYEQYV. The CDR3 DNA reads TGTGCCAGCAGTTTTGGGCTTACCTACGAGCAGTACGTC.

The sample holds a few counts of this clonotype. V usage is TRBV4-1 and J usage is TRBJ1-1; tentatively, D is TRBD1 (6 bases). The CDR3 sequence is 17 residues long. Looked up from germline, CDR1 is MGHRA and CDR2 is YSYEKL. Trimming removed 2 bases from V and 0 bases from J, with 16 bases in between. Here the CDR3 reads CASSQQTGYFMNTEAFF. In nucleotides, the CDR3 is TGCGCCAGCAGCCAACAGACAGGTTATTTTATGAACACTGAAGCTTTCTTT.

The chain recombines TRBV19 with TRBJ1-1; TRBD1 matches at 7 bases. This CDR3 spans 13 amino acids. Per the germline V gene, CDR1 is LNHDA and CDR2 is SQIVND (reference sequence). The J segment lost 1 base and the V segment lost 5 bases, leaving 1 base of the junction unmatched. The CDR3, as DNA: TGTGCCAGTAGTGAGGGGGCGAACACTGAAGCTTTCTTT. Amino acids: CASSEGANTEAFF.

V usage is TRBV12-3 or TRBV12-4 and J usage is TRBJ2-3, with D uncertain. CDR3 length: 11 amino acids. Trimming cost V 6 bases and J 7 bases, with 8 bases left between them. The CDR3 nucleotides read TGTGCCAGCAGCCCGTCCTATACGCAGTATTTT. Residues: CASSPSYTQYF.

The rearrangement links TRBV24-1 to TRBJ2-5, with unresolved D. Germline V gives CDR1 KGHDR, CDR2 SFDVKD. CDR3 size: 14 residues. V lost 9 bases, J lost 7 bases, and 20 bases lay in between. CDR3 coding DNA: TGTGCCACCCCGCCCCACAAAGAGGACGGGACCCAGTACTTC. The encoded protein is CATPPHKEDGTQYF.

This clonotype was seen repeatedly, ten times or more. The rearrangement links TRBV7-3 to TRBJ2-1; D uncertain. Germline-derived CDR1 and CDR2 are SGHTA and FQGTGA. V was pared by 5 bases and J by 4 bases, with 9 bases between. This CDR3 comprises 13 residues. This CDR3 is CASSPPPYNEQFF. DNA of the CDR3: TGTGCCAGCAGCCCCCCCCCTTACAATGAGCAGTTCTTC.

There are many counts of this clonotype. The chain uses TRBV9 and TRBJ2-1; possibly TRBD2 for D (6 bases). The CDR3 loop spans 15 amino acids. V lost 4 bases, J lost 6 bases, and 17 bases lay in between. From germline, CDR1 is SGDLS and CDR2 YYNGEE. The CDR3 reads CASSNHPGLSNEQFF. As DNA, the CDR3 is TGTGCCAGCAGCAACCACCCTGGACTATCCAATGAGCAGTTCTTC. Complete variable domain (other parts from reference TRBV9 and TRBJ2-1): DSGVTQTPKHLITATGQRVTLRCSPRSGDLSVYWYQQSLDQGLQFLIQYYNGEERAKGNILERFSAQQFPDLHSELNLSSLELGDSALYFCASSNHPGLSNEQFFGPGTRLTVL.

There are a few counts of this clonotype. This chain links TRBV7-9 with TRBJ1-1; no firm D call. The CDR3 contains 12 residues. V lost 4 bases to trimming and J lost 3 bases, with 6 bases between them. Germline values: CDR1 SEHNR, CDR2 FQNEAQ (reference sequence). The CDR3 protein is CASSYRYTEAFF. In DNA, the CDR3 is TGTGCCAGCAGCTATCGATACACTGAAGCTTTCTTT.